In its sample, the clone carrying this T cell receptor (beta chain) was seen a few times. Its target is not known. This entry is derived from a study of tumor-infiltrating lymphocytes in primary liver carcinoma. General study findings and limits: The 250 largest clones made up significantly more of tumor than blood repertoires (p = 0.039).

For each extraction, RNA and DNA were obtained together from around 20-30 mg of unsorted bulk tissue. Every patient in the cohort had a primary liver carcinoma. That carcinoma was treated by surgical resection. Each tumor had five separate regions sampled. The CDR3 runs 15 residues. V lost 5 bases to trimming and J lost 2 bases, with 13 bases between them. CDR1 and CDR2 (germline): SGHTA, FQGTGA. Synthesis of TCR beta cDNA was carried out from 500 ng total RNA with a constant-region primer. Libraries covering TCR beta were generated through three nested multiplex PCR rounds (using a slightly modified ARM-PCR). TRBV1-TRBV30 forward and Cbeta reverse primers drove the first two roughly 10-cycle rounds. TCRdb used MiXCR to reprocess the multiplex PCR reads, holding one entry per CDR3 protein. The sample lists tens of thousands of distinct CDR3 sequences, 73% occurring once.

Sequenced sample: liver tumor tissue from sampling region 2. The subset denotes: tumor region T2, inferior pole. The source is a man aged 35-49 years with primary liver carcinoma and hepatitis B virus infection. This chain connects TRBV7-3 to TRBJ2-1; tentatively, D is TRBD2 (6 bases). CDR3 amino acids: CASSTGLSPYNEQFF. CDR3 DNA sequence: TGTGCCAGCAGCACGGGACTGTCCCCCTACAATGAGCAGTTCTTC.